Listed below are T cell receptor beta chains from one sample, sequenced in a study. TCRdb used MiXCR to reprocess the 5' RACE reads, holding one entry per CDR3 protein. The table has about 57,000 distinct CDR3 sequences, roughly 30% seen once. Sequenced sample: tumor-infiltrating memory CD4+ T cells sorted from the breast tumor. These receptors came from a female donor with breast cancer. Both conserved end residues are part of each CDR3. A D gene is named only where the DNA matches it firmly. Not all rows give a size; the values are once, few, many and, for expanded clones, a class.

j_gene	d_gene	abundance	v_gene	CDR3nt	CDR3aa
TRBJ2-3	NA	NA	TRBV9	TGTGCCAGCAGCCTAGCGTGGGGAAGCACAGATACGCAGTATTTT	CASSLAWGSTDTQYF
TRBJ1-6	NA	NA	TRBV4-2	TGTGCCAGCAGCCAAGCGAACAGCAATAATTCACCCCTCCACTTT	CASSQANSNNSPLHF
TRBJ2-7	NA	few	TRBV28	TGTGCCAGCAGTTTCGGATACGAGCAGTACTTC	CASSFGYEQYF
TRBJ2-3	TRBD2	few	TRBV20-1	TGCAGTGCTTCACTAGCGGGTGTCACAGATACGCAGTATTTT	CSASLAGVTDTQYF
TRBJ1-3	NA	few	TRBV5-6	TGTGCCAGCAGCTTGACGCCCTCAAACACCATATATTTT	CASSLTPSNTIYF
TRBJ2-1	NA	NA	TRBV6-6	TGTGCCAGCAGTTATGGACTCTACAATGAGCAGTTCTTC	CASSYGLYNEQFF
TRBJ2-3	NA	few	TRBV29-1	TGCAGCGTTGGAGGCCAGGGGATCACAGATACGCAGTATTTT	CSVGGQGITDTQYF
TRBJ2-7	TRBD1	few	TRBV7-2	TGTGCCAGCAGCTTAGTGGGACAGGACTACGAGCAGTACTTC	CASSLVGQDYEQYF
TRBJ2-1	NA	NA	TRBV6-6	TGTGCCAGCAAAAAGGGACCAGGAGACTACAATGAGCAGTTCTTC	CASKKGPGDYNEQFF
TRBJ1-2	TRBD1	NA	TRBV5-4	TGTGCCAGCAGTCCCCGGGAACAGGGGGCGTCCGGCTACACCTTC	CASSPREQGASGYTF
TRBJ2-1	NA	NA	TRBV20-1	TGCAGTGCTTCTCGAGGGGGTGTGTCCTACAATGAGCAGTGCTTC	CSASRGGVSYNEQCF
TRBJ1-1	NA	few	TRBV6-2/TRBV6-3	TGTGCCAGCAGTTCAGAGGGGCGGATCACTGAAGCTTTCTTT	CASSSEGRITEAFF
TRBJ2-5	NA	NA	TRBV6-6	TGTGCCAGCATCCTAGGGGGTGAGGAGGAGACCCAGCACTTC	CASILGGEEETQHF
TRBJ2-1	TRBD2	NA	TRBV5-1	TGCGCCAACAGCTCCGGACTAGCGGACTACAATGAGCAGTTCTTC	CANSSGLADYNEQFF
TRBJ2-1	TRBD1	medium-sized	TRBV4-1	TGCGCCAGCAAGGACAGGGGGAACGGCAATGAGCAGTTCTTC	CASKDRGNGNEQFF
TRBJ2-5	TRBD2	NA	TRBV7-9	TGTGCCAGCACGGGAGGGGGGGCCGTGGAGACCCAGTACTTC	CASTGGGAVETQYF
TRBJ2-5	TRBD1	NA	TRBV10-3	TGTGCCATCAGGCCACAGGGGTCGGAGACCCAGTACTTC	CAIRPQGSETQYF